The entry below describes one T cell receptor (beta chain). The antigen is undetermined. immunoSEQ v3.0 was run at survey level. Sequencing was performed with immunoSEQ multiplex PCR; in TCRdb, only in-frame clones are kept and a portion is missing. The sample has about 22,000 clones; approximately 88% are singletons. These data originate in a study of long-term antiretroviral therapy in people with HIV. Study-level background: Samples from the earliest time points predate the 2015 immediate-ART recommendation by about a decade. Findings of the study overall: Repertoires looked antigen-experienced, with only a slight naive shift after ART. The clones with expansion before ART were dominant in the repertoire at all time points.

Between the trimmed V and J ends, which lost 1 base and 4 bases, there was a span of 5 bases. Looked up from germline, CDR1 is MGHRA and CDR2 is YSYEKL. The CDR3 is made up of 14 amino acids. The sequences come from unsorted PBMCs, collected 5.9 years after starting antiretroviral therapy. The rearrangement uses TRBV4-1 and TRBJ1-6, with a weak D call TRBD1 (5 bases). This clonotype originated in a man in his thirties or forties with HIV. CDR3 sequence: CASSQAGYNSPLHF. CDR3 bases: TGCGCCAGCAGCCAAGCAGGGTATAATTCACCCCTCCACTTT.